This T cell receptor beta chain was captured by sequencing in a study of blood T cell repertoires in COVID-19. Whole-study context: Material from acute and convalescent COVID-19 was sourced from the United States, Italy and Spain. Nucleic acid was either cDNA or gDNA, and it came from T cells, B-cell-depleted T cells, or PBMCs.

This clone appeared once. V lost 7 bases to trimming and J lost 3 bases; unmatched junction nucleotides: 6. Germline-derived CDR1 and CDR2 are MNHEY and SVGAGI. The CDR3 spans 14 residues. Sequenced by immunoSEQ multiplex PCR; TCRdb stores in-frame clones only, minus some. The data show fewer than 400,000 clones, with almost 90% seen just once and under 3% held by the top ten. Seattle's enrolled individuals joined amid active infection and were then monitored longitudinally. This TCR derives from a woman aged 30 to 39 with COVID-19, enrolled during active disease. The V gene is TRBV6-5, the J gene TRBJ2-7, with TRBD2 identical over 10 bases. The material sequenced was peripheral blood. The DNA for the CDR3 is TGTGCCAGCAACCTAGCGGGAGAGAGCTACGAGCAGTACTTC. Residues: CASNLAGESYEQYF.